These T cell receptor beta chains were read from a single sample in a study of blood T cell repertoires in COVID-19. TCRdb's copy holds only in-frame clones and misses some; the assay was immunoSEQ multiplex PCR. Of around 130,000 clones listed, under 90% were seen once; the top ten hold 12%. Sequenced input: peripheral blood. The source of these receptors is a woman in her fifties or sixties with acute or convalescent COVID-19. Each CDR3 is given with its conserved first and last residue. The D gene is left open where the match is weak. The listing skips clone size in some rows; elsewhere it reads once, few, many or a size class.

size,J,D,V,CDR3,DNA
few,TRBJ1-2,TRBD1,TRBV10-3,CAIKGQGGDYGYTF,TGTGCCATCAAGGGACAGGGTGGGGACTATGGCTACACCTTC
NA,TRBJ1-6,NA,TRBV5-1,CASSLDIISPLHF,TGCGCCAGCAGTTTAGATATCATTTCACCCCTCCACTTT
NA,TRBJ2-5,NA,TRBV5-4,CASSLGSGPGPTQETQYF,TGTGCCAGCAGCCTTGGGAGTGGCCCTGGGCCAACCCAAGAGACCCAGTACTTC
NA,TRBJ1-2,TRBD1,TRBV20-1,CSARVQGASGYTF,TGCAGTGCTCGTGTACAGGGGGCTAGCGGCTACACCTTC
NA,TRBJ1-2,TRBD1,TRBV19,CASSPEGTGGRLNYGYTF,TGTGCCAGTAGCCCCGAGGGGACAGGGGGTCGGCTAAACTATGGCTACACCTTC
NA,TRBJ1-1,NA,TRBV10-2,CASSAQKQAAEAFF,TGCGCCAGCAGTGCACAAAAACAGGCGGCTGAAGCTTTCTTT
NA,TRBJ2-1,NA,TRBV27,CASSLSGLLSYNEQFF,TGTGCCAGCAGTTTATCGGGACTTCTATCCTACAATGAGCAGTTCTTC
NA,TRBJ1-1,NA,TRBV20-1,CSAPRSTEAFF,TGCAGTGCTCCGCGGTCAACTGAAGCTTTCTTT
many,TRBJ1-2,NA,TRBV5-1,CASSTTGYGYTF,TGCGCCAGCAGCACTACAGGGTATGGCTACACCTTC
NA,TRBJ2-5,TRBD2,TRBV5-1,CASSSGTSGGETQYF,TGCGCCAGCAGCTCCGGGACTAGCGGGGGAGAGACCCAGTACTTC
NA,TRBJ1-3,NA,TRBV18,CASSPSRDVNTIYF,TGTGCCAGCTCACCGTCGCGGGACGTTAACACCATATATTTT
NA,TRBJ1-2,NA,TRBV19,CASSITRGGYTF,TGTGCCAGTAGTATAACCCGGGGTGGCTACACCTTC
NA,TRBJ1-5,NA,TRBV6-6,CASSYRGSDQPQHF,TGTGCCAGCAGTTACCGAGGATCCGATCAGCCCCAGCATTTT
NA,TRBJ2-1,TRBD1,TRBV6-5,CASSAIQGKFF,TGTGCCAGCAGCGCTATACAGGGGAAGTTCTTC
NA,TRBJ1-2,TRBD1,TRBV9,CASSAAGGQEPRYGYTF,TGTGCCAGCAGCGCCGCCGGAGGACAGGAACCAAGGTATGGCTACACCTTC
NA,TRBJ1-1,NA,TRBV19,CASSFVSMDTEAFF,TGTGCCAGTAGTTTCGTCAGTATGGACACTGAAGCTTTCTTT
NA,TRBJ2-3,NA,TRBV3-1/TRBV3-2,CASSYTVRRGGDTQYF,TGTGCCAGCAGCTATACCGTTAGGAGGGGCGGGGATACGCAGTATTTT
NA,TRBJ1-1,NA,TRBV4-2,CASSQEGHRTNTEAFF,TGTGCCAGCAGCCAAGAGGGGCACAGGACGAACACTGAAGCTTTCTTT
NA,TRBJ2-3,TRBD2,TRBV9,CASSPSSRTSGGTDTQYF,TGTGCCAGCAGCCCTTCCTCTCGGACTAGCGGGGGCACAGATACGCAGTATTTT
NA,TRBJ2-5,NA,TRBV5-4,CASSFTLSRGQETQYF,TGTGCCAGCAGCTTTACCCTAAGCCGGGGACAAGAGACCCAGTACTTC
NA,TRBJ1-3,NA,TRBV19,CASSSSPPGISGNTIYF,TGTGCCAGTAGTTCATCCCCGCCGGGGATCTCTGGAAACACCATATATTTT
NA,TRBJ1-2,NA,TRBV5-5,CASSLAGNYGYTF,TGTGCCAGCAGCCTAGCCGGTAACTATGGTTACACCTTC
NA,TRBJ1-2,NA,TRBV11-2,CASSLDPAGEGYTF,TGTGCCAGCAGCTTAGATCCCGCGGGGGAAGGCTACACCTTC
NA,TRBJ1-1,NA,TRBV6-6,CAGGTNTEAFF,TGTGCCGGAGGGACGAACACTGAAGCTTTCTTT
few,TRBJ1-6,NA,TRBV6-1,CASSERGARSPLHF,TGTGCCAGCAGTGAGCGGGGGGCACGTTCACCCCTCCACTTT
NA,TRBJ1-2,NA,TRBV10-3,CAISVEGRKYGYTF,TGTGCCATCAGTGTAGAGGGGAGGAAGTATGGCTACACCTTC
NA,TRBJ1-1,NA,TRBV6-6,CASTTIGDTEAFF,TGTGCCAGCACCACTATCGGGGACACTGAAGCTTTCTTT
NA,TRBJ1-6,NA,TRBV5-4,CASSLIGATAPLHF,TGTGCCAGCAGCTTAATCGGAGCGACGGCACCCCTCCACTTT
NA,TRBJ1-5,NA,TRBV2,CASSGQENQPQHF,TGTGCCAGCAGTGGACAGGAAAATCAGCCCCAGCATTTT
NA,TRBJ2-7,NA,TRBV10-3,CAIRSNSLSYEQYF,TGTGCCATCAGGTCGAACAGCCTTTCCTACGAGCAGTACTTC
NA,TRBJ1-1,NA,TRBV28,CASSFYRSLVYTEAFF,TGTGCCAGCAGTTTTTACAGGTCCCTTGTGTACACTGAAGCTTTCTTT
NA,TRBJ1-1,NA,TRBV7-9,CASTPGWENTEAFF,TGTGCCAGCACCCCGGGGTGGGAGAACACTGAAGCTTTCTTT
NA,TRBJ1-4,NA,TRBV12-3/TRBV12-4,CASSRLDEKLFF,TGTGCCAGCTCGCGTCTAGATGAAAAACTGTTTTTT
NA,TRBJ2-1,TRBD2,TRBV20-1,CSASQRGSYNEQFF,TGCAGTGCTAGTCAGCGGGGGTCCTACAATGAGCAGTTCTTC
NA,TRBJ1-1,NA,TRBV11-3,CASSLAVNTEAFF,TGTGCCAGCAGCTTAGCAGTGAACACTGAAGCTTTCTTT
NA,TRBJ2-6,NA,TRBV5-6,CASSFLGQTSFRANVLTF,TGTGCCAGCAGCTTTCTAGGACAGACTTCCTTCAGGGCCAACGTCCTGACTTTC
NA,TRBJ2-2,NA,TRBV18,CASSRDNLMSGELFF,TGTGCCAGCTCACGGGACAACCTCATGAGCGGGGAGCTGTTTTTT
once,TRBJ2-5,NA,TRBV10-2,CASTPTAGETQYF,TGCGCCAGCACTCCGACAGCAGGGGAGACCCAGTACTTC
NA,TRBJ1-1,NA,TRBV7-9,CASIQRDGNTEAFF,TGTGCCAGCATTCAGCGTGATGGGAACACTGAAGCTTTCTTT
NA,TRBJ2-5,NA,TRBV11-2,CASSSQETQYF,TGTGCCAGCAGTTCACAAGAGACCCAGTACTTC
NA,TRBJ1-5,TRBD1,TRBV30,CAWMGQGAGNQPQHF,TGTGCCTGGATGGGACAGGGGGCCGGCAATCAGCCCCAGCATTTT
NA,TRBJ2-2,TRBD2,TRBV4-2,CASSHLAGGGTGELFF,TGTGCCAGCAGCCACTTAGCGGGGGGAGGCACCGGGGAGCTGTTTTTT
NA,TRBJ1-2,NA,TRBV3-1/TRBV3-2,CASSQDPGRGSYGYTF,TGTGCCAGCAGCCAAGATCCTGGGCGGGGTTCGTATGGCTACACCTTC
NA,TRBJ1-1,NA,TRBV30,CAWSVALRAFF,TGTGCCTGGAGTGTAGCCCTCCGAGCTTTCTTT
NA,TRBJ1-1,NA,TRBV3-1/TRBV3-2,CASSQAWTAAGAFF,TGTGCCAGCAGTCAGGCCTGGACAGCAGCAGGAGCTTTCTTT
NA,TRBJ2-5,NA,TRBV7-3,CASSLTRLETQYF,TGTGCCAGCAGCTTAACCCGTCTAGAGACCCAGTACTTC
NA,TRBJ1-1,NA,TRBV29-1,CSVGAQGEGAFF,TGCAGCGTTGGGGCACAGGGTGAGGGAGCTTTCTTT
few,TRBJ1-5,NA,TRBV18,CASSRGGQPQHF,TGTGCCAGCTCACGGGGGGGTCAGCCCCAGCATTTT
NA,TRBJ2-1,TRBD2,TRBV6-2/TRBV6-3,CALSQGTKNEQFF,TGTGCCCTCAGCCAAGGGACTAAAAATGAGCAGTTCTTC
NA,TRBJ1-6,NA,TRBV7-8,CASSTTLGGPLHF,TGTGCCAGCAGCACTACCCTCGGGGGTCCCCTCCACTTT
NA,TRBJ1-2,NA,TRBV10-3,CAIQDSRNYGYTF,TGTGCCATCCAGGACAGCCGTAACTATGGCTACACCTTC
NA,TRBJ1-5,NA,TRBV5-8,CASSLAGYSNQPQHF,TGTGCCAGCAGCTTGGCCGGTTATAGCAATCAGCCCCAGCATTTT
NA,TRBJ2-1,NA,TRBV7-9,CASSPGVARNNEQFF,TGTGCCAGCAGCCCAGGAGTAGCGAGAAACAATGAGCAGTTCTTC
NA,TRBJ2-1,TRBD1,TRBV6-5,CASRGTGELNEQFF,TGTGCCAGCAGGGGGACAGGGGAATTAAATGAGCAGTTCTTC
NA,TRBJ2-3,NA,TRBV10-1,CASSEFSGGLTDTQYF,TGCGCCAGCAGTGAGTTCTCAGGTGGGCTCACAGATACGCAGTATTTT